The T cell receptor (beta chain) described here comes from a study of metastatic and nonmetastatic thyroid tumors. As concerns this clone: This may be a read error, as it is one base from a much larger clone.

V lost 4 bases to trimming and J lost 5 bases, with 12 bases between them. The germline CDR1 and CDR2 sequences are DFQATT and SNEGSKA (reference sequence). This CDR3 region has 12 residues. TCRdb redid the clone calls on the PCR reads using MiXCR. The data contain about 82,000 clones, roughly an eighth of them singletons. Every patient was untreated before thyroid surgery. The chain couples TRBV20-1 to TRBJ2-7; tentatively, D is TRBD2 (6 bases). What was sequenced was tumor tissue. The source of this sequence is a female donor with papillary thyroid cancer or a benign thyroid nodule (not recorded which). Some clones in this sample may be carry-over from other donors' samples. CDR3 protein: CSAMTSKNEQYF. CDR3 coding DNA: TGCAGTGCTATGACTAGTAAGAACGAGCAGTACTTC.